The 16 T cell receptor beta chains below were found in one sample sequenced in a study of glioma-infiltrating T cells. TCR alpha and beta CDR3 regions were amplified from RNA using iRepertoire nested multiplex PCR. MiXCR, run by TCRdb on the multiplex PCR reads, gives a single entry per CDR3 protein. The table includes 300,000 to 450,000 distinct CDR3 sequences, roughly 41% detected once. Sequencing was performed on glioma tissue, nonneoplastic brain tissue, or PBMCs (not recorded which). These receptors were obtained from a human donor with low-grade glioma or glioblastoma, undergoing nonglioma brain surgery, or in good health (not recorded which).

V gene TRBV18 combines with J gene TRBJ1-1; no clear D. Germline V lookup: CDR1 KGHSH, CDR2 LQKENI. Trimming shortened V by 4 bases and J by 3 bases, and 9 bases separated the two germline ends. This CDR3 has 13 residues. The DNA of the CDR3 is TGTGCCAGCTCACAGAATGACGACACTGAAGCTTTCTTT. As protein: CASSQNDDTEAFF. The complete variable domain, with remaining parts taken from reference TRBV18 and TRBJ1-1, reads NAGVMQNPRHLVRRRGQEARLRCSPMKGHSHVYWYRQLPEEGLKFMVYLQKENIIDESGMPKERFSAEFPKEGPSILRIQQVVRGDSAAYFCASSQNDDTEAFFGQGTRLTVV.

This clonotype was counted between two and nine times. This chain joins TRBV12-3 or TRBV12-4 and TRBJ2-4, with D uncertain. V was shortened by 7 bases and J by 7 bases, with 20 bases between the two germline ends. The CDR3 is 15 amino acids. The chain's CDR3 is CASTPGAPYVNIQYF. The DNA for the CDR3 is TGTGCCAGCACCCCAGGCGCTCCCTACGTCAACATTCAGTACTTC.

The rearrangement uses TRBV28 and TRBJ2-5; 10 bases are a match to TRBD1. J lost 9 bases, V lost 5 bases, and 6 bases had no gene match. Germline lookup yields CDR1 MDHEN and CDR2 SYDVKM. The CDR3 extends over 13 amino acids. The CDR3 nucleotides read TGTGCCAGCAGTCCGACAGGGGGCCGGGCCCAGTACTTC. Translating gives CASSPTGGRAQYF.

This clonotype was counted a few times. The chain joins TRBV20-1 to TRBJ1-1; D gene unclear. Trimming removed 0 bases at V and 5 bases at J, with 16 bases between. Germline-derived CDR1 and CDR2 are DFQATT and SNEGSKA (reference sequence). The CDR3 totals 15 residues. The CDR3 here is CSARDGVRGRTEAFF. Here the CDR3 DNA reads TGCAGTGCTAGAGACGGCGTCCGGGGTCGAACTGAAGCTTTCTTT.

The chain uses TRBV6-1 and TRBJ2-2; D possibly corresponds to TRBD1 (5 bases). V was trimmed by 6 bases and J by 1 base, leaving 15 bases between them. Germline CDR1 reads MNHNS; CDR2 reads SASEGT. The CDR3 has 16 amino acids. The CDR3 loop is CASRDMDNENTGELFF. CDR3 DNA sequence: TGTGCCAGCAGAGATATGGACAATGAGAACACCGGGGAGCTGTTTTTT.

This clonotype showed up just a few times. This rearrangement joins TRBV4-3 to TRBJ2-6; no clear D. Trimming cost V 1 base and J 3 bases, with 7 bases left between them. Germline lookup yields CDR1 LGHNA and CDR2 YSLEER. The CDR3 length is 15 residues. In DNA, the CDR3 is TGCGCCAGCAGCCAAGTACAGTTTGGGGCCAACGTCCTGACTTTC. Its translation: CASSQVQFGANVLTF.

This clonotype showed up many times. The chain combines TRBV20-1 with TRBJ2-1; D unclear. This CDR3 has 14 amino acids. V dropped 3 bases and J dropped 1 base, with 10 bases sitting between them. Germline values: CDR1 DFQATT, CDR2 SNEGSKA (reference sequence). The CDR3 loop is CSASFGFSYNEQFF. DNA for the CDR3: TGCAGTGCTAGCTTCGGCTTTTCCTACAATGAGCAGTTCTTC.

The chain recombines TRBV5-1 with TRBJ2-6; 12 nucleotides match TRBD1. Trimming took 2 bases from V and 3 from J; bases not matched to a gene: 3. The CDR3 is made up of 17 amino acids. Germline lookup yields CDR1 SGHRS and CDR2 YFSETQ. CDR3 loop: CASSFGTGGSGANVLTF. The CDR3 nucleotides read TGCGCCAGCAGCTTTGGGACAGGGGGCAGTGGGGCCAACGTCCTGACTTTC. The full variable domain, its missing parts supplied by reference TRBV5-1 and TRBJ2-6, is KAGVTQTPRYLIKTRGQQVTLSCSPISGHRSVSWYQQTPGQGLQFLFEYFSETQRNKGNFPGRFSGRQFSNSRSEMNVSTLELGDSALYLCASSFGTGGSGANVLTFGAGSRLTVL.

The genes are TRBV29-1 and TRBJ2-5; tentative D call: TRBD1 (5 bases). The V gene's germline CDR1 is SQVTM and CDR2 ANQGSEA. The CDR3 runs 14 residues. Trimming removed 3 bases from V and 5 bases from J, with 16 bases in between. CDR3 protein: CSVEPQVRVETQYF. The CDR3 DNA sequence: TGCAGCGTTGAGCCACAGGTCCGGGTTGAGACCCAGTACTTC.

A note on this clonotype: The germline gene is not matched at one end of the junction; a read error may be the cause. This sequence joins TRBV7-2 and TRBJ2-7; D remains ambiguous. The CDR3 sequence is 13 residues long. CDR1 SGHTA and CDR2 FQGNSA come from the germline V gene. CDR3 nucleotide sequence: TGTGCCAGCAGCTCCCCGGGCAGCTACGAGAAGTACTTC. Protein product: CASSSPGSYEKYF.

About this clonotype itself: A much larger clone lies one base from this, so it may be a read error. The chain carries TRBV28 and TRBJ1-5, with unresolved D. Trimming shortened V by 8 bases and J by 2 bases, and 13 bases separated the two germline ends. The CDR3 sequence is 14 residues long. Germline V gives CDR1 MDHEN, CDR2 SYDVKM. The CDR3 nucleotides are TGTGCCAGCGAGGCGGGTGTGGGCAATCAGCCCCAGCATTTT. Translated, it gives CASEAGVGNQPQHF.

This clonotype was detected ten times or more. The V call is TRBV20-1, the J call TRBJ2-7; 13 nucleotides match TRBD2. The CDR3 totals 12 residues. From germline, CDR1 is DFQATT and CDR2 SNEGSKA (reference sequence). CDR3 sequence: CSSGLAGEEQYF. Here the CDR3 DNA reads TGCAGCTCCGGACTAGCGGGAGAGGAGCAGTACTTC.

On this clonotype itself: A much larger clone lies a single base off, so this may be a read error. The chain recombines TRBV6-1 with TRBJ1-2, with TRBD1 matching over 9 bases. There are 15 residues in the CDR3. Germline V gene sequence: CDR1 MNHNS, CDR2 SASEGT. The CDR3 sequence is CASSEAPDRGRGCTF. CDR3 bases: TGTGCCAGCAGTGAAGCGCCGGACAGGGGTAGAGGCTGCACCTTC.

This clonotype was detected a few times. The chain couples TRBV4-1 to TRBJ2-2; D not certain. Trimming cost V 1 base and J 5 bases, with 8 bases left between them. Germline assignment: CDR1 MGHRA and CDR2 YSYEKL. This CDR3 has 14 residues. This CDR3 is CASSQVPGTGELFF. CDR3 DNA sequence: TGCGCCAGCAGCCAAGTTCCAGGAACCGGGGAGCTGTTTTTT.

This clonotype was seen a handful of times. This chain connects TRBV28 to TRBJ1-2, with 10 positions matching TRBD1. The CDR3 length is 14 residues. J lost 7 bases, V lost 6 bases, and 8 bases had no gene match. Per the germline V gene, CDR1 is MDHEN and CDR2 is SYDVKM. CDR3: CASRTGQGTSGYTF. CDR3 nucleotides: TGTGCCAGCAGGACGGGACAGGGGACGAGTGGCTACACCTTC.

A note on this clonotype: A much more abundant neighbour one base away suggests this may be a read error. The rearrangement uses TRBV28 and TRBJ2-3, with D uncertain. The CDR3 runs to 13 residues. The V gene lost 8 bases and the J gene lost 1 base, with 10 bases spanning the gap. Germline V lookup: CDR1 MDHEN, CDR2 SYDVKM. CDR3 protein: CASARRRTDTQYF. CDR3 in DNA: TGTGCCAGCGCCAGGAGACGCACAGATACGCAGTATTTT.